These 27 T cell receptor beta chains were all obtained from the same sample, sequenced in a study of cytomegalovirus exposure and HLA in healthy donors. The PCR had 60 Vbeta and 13 Jbeta primers. Measured with immunoSEQ multiplex PCR; TCRdb has only the in-frame clones, and not every one. The table lists around 86,000 clones, roughly 79% of them singletons. Specimen: PBMCs. Source of these receptors: a female donor in good health and CMV-seronegative.

The V gene is TRBV30, the J gene TRBJ2-5, with 10 bases aligning to TRBD2. CDR3 size: 15 residues. In germline, CDR1 is GTSNPN, CDR2 SVGIG (reference sequence). Trimming at V came to 2 bases and at J to 5 bases, leaving 8 bases not matched to a gene. CDR3 sequence reads: CAWSIAGGFSETQYF. The DNA of the CDR3 is TGTGCCTGGAGTATAGCGGGGGGCTTTTCGGAGACCCAGTACTTC.

The CDR3 DNA follows: TGTGCCAGCAGCTTTGTAGGGGTGGACGAGCAGTACTTC. It specifies CASSFVGVDEQYF. The chain couples TRBV5-4 to TRBJ2-7, with a weak D call TRBD1 (5 bases). CDR1 is SGHNT, CDR2 YYREEE, per germline (reference sequence). The CDR3 contains 13 residues. V was shortened by 2 bases and J by 5 bases, with 11 bases between the two germline ends. Drawing the rest from reference TRBV5-4 and TRBJ2-7, the complete variable domain is ETGVTQSPTHLIKTRGQQVTLRCSSQSGHNTVSWYQQALGQGPQFIFQYYREEENGRGNFPPRFSGLQFPNYSSELNVNALELDDSALYLCASSFVGVDEQYFGPGTRLTVT.

The CDR3 DNA is TGTGCCAGCAGTTACTCGACTAGCGGGAGGGATACGCAGTATTTT. Its translation: CASSYSTSGRDTQYF. The chain links TRBV6-5 to TRBJ2-3, with TRBD2 matching over 13 bases. Trimming at V came to 0 bases and at J to 6 bases, leaving 0 bases not matched to a gene. Germline assignment: CDR1 MNHEY and CDR2 SVGAGI. The CDR3 is made up of 15 amino acids.

The V gene is TRBV28, the J gene TRBJ1-4, with a weak D call TRBD1 (5 bases). V was pared by 6 bases and J by 0 bases, with 11 bases between. The CDR3 has 15 residues. Germline V lookup: CDR1 MDHEN, CDR2 SYDVKM. Here the CDR3 reads CASSPSGATNEKLFF. DNA of the CDR3: TGTGCCAGCAGCCCCTCGGGGGCAACTAATGAAAAACTGTTTTTT.

This clone appeared a few times. This chain connects TRBV18 to TRBJ2-3; 9 nucleotides match TRBD2. The CDR3 runs to 16 residues. Germline V CDR1 and CDR2: KGHSH, LQKENI. The V and J ends lost 5 bases and 3 bases, in that order; junction bases with no gene match: 9. The CDR3 protein is CASSSISGSRTDTQYF. The CDR3, as DNA: TGTGCCAGCTCATCCATTAGCGGGAGTAGGACAGATACGCAGTATTTT.

The genes are TRBV5-1 and TRBJ1-4; TRBD1 aligns across 9 bases. Trimming at V came to 4 bases and at J to 7 bases, leaving 8 bases not matched to a gene. Germline lookup yields CDR1 SGHRS and CDR2 YFSETQ. This CDR3 region has 15 residues. CDR3 in amino acids: CASSSGQGLGEKLFF. CDR3 sequence (DNA): TGCGCCAGCAGCAGCGGACAGGGGCTTGGTGAAAAACTGTTTTTT.

The genes are TRBV9 and TRBJ2-2; TRBD2 agrees at 8 bases. The CDR3 length is 16 residues. CDR1 SGDLS and CDR2 YYNGEE come from the germline V gene. Trimming at V came to 1 base and at J to 3 bases, leaving 5 bases not matched to a gene. The CDR3 DNA follows: TGTGCCAGCAGCGTATGGGGTAGCGGGGACACCGGGGAGCTGTTTTTT. Its protein product is CASSVWGSGDTGELFF.

The chain employs TRBV11-2 and TRBJ2-7, with TRBD2 matching 11 bases. V trimming: 6 bases; J trimming: 3 bases; junction bases outside the gene matches: 7. Germline assignment: CDR1 SGHAT and CDR2 FQNNGV. The CDR3 runs 15 residues. This CDR3 is CASRPTSGKSYEQYF. As DNA, the CDR3 is TGTGCCAGCAGGCCGACTAGCGGGAAAAGCTACGAGCAGTACTTC.

The chain employs TRBV5-1 and TRBJ1-2; maybe TRBD1 (5 bases). The germline gives CDR1 SGHRS, CDR2 YFSETQ. V was trimmed by 0 bases and J by 7 bases, leaving 16 bases between them. The CDR3 extends over 15 amino acids. CDR3 coding DNA: TGCGCCAGCAGCTTGGGAACAGGTAATCGGGCTGGCTACACCTTC. Translation: CASSLGTGNRAGYTF.

The CDR3 DNA reads as TGTGCCAGCTCACCTACTACAGGGAACGAGCAGTACTTC. This gives the protein CASSPTTGNEQYF. The rearrangement links TRBV18 to TRBJ2-7, with D possibly matching TRBD1 (6 bases). Germline loops: CDR1 KGHSH, CDR2 LQKENI. The length of the CDR3 is 13 residues. Trimming removed 3 bases at V and 5 bases at J, with 11 bases between.

This sequence joins TRBV19 and TRBJ1-2, with D perhaps TRBD1 (6 bases). The germline V gene has CDR1 LNHDA and CDR2 SQIVND (reference sequence). The CDR3 runs to 14 residues. The ends were cut back, 8 bases at V and 7 bases at J, with 20 bases in the middle. CDR3 sequence: CASHPLGGALGYTF. The CDR3 DNA reads TGTGCCAGTCACCCATTAGGGGGGGCGCTTGGCTACACCTTC.

This clone appeared a single time. This sequence joins TRBV9 and TRBJ2-2, with a possible D match to TRBD1 (6 bases). This CDR3 spans 15 amino acids. Trimming cost V 1 base and J 7 bases, with 14 bases left between them. The V gene's germline CDR1 is SGDLS and CDR2 YYNGEE. CDR3 in amino acids: CASSVTSGESGELFF. Here the CDR3 DNA reads TGTGCCAGCAGCGTAACATCAGGGGAGAGCGGGGAGCTGTTTTTT.

V gene TRBV5-1 combines with J gene TRBJ2-5; a weak D match, TRBD2 (6 bases). CDR3 size: 17 residues. The germline V and J ends were trimmed by 3 bases and 4 bases, with 22 bases remaining between them. CDR1 and CDR2 (germline): SGHRS, YFSETQ. The CDR3, as DNA: TGCGCCAGCAGCTGGGGCTGGGGCGGACGGAGGGCAGAGACCCAGTACTTC. It yields the protein CASSWGWGGRRAETQYF. The full variable domain, completed using reference TRBV5-1 and TRBJ2-5, is KAGVTQTPRYLIKTRGQQVTLSCSPISGHRSVSWYQQTPGQGLQFLFEYFSETQRNKGNFPGRFSGRQFSNSRSEMNVSTLELGDSALYLCASSWGWGGRRAETQYFGPGTRLLVL.

Turning to this clone: Germline and junction disagree at one end, which may indicate a read error. V is TRBV7-7 and J is TRBJ2-1; TRBD2 agrees at 12 bases. The length of the CDR3 is 15 residues. The germline V gene encodes CDR1 SSHAT and CDR2 FNYEAQ (reference sequence). The CDR3 DNA reads TGTGCTAGCAGCTTAGATCTAGCGGGAGGGAATGAGCAGTTCTTC. Encoded protein: CASSLDLAGGNEQFF.

The chain uses TRBV1 and TRBJ2-7; the table's TRBD2 call for D was not verified on the DNA. TRBV1 is annotated as a pseudogene. CDR3 length equals 12 residues. CDR3 nucleotides: TGCACCAGCAGCCAGGGAGGATACGAGCAGTACTTC. It yields the protein CTSSQGGYEQYF.

Only one count was recorded for this clone. V is TRBV27 and J is TRBJ2-1; 7 nucleotides match TRBD2. Trimming at V came to 10 bases and at J to 3 bases, leaving 6 bases not matched to a gene. This CDR3 is 13 amino acids long. Germline assignment: CDR1 MNHEY and CDR2 SMNVEV (reference sequence). CDR3 region: CAIRDYIYNEQFF. DNA for the CDR3: TGTGCCATCCGGGACTATATCTACAATGAGCAGTTCTTC.

The CDR3: CSVDGGSNTEAFF. The CDR3 DNA is TGCAGCGTTGACGGGGGTTCGAACACTGAAGCTTTCTTT. The chain has TRBV29-1 and TRBJ1-1; weak D call: TRBD1 (5 bases). From germline, CDR1 is SQVTM and CDR2 ANQGSEA. Trimming stripped 3 bases from V and 1 base from J, with 9 bases between. The CDR3 is 13 residues long.

This rearrangement joins TRBV28 to TRBJ2-7; tentative D call: TRBD2 (6 bases). The germline V and J ends were trimmed by 5 bases and 6 bases, with 17 bases remaining between them. Germline V gives CDR1 MDHEN, CDR2 SYDVKM. CDR3 size: 14 residues. CDR3 residues: CASSPSPGRREQYF. The CDR3 region has the DNA TGTGCCAGCAGTCCCTCCCCGGGGAGGCGCGAGCAGTACTTC.

The V call is TRBV27, the J call TRBJ2-7; TRBD2 matches 8 bases. CDR3 length: 15 residues. The germline gives CDR1 MNHEY, CDR2 SMNVEV (reference sequence). Unmatched junction bases numbered 4, after V lost 3 bases and J lost 0 bases. This CDR3 reads CASSLIAGGSYEQYF. DNA of the CDR3: TGTGCCAGCAGTTTGATTGCGGGAGGCTCCTACGAGCAGTACTTC.

This chain links TRBV11-2 with TRBJ2-7; 9 nucleotides align to TRBD1. This CDR3 is 16 amino acids long. Germline loops: CDR1 SGHAT, CDR2 FQNNGV. J gave up 5 bases and V 1 base, and 9 bases lay outside the gene matches. CDR3 DNA sequence: TGTGCCAGCAGCTTAGGGTTTACAGGGGGCTGGAACGAGCAGTACTTC. Translating gives CASSLGFTGGWNEQYF.

In DNA, the CDR3 is TGTGCCAGCAAACGGGGGGCGGCTTACGAGCAGTACTTC. This translates into CASKRGAAYEQYF. The chain has TRBV5-8 and TRBJ2-7, with a weak D call TRBD2 (7 bases). Trimming pared 6 bases from V and 4 bases from J, leaving 14 bases between. Germline CDR1 is SGHTS and CDR2 is YDEGEE. This CDR3 contains 13 residues.

The J gene is TRBJ2-7, the V gene TRBV5-4; 7 bases fit TRBD1. The CDR3 sequence is 15 residues long. Germline V gene data show CDR1 as SGHNT and CDR2 as YYREEE (reference sequence). Losses at the gene ends were 4 bases for V and 0 bases for J; bases not matched to a gene: 7. CDR3 bases: TGTGCCAGCAGCCTAAGGGGGCGGCCCTCCTACGAGCAGTACTTC. The encoded protein is CASSLRGRPSYEQYF.

This chain links TRBV10-2 with TRBJ2-7, with a possible D match to TRBD1 (6 bases). Trimming removed 5 bases at V and 5 bases at J, with 10 bases between. There are 12 residues in the CDR3. Germline-derived CDR1 and CDR2 are WSHSY and SAAADI. CDR3 DNA sequence: TGCGCCAGCAGTCAACAGGGAGACGAGCAGTACTTC. Translated, it gives CASSQQGDEQYF.

CDR3 sequence: CASSASYGTDTQYF. The CDR3 DNA reads TGTGCCAGCAGTGCTTCCTACGGTACAGATACGCAGTATTTT. This chain uses TRBV9 with TRBJ2-3; D not resolved. CDR1 is SGDLS, CDR2 YYNGEE, per germline. The CDR3 length is 14 residues. Trimming took off 5 bases at V and 3 bases at J, with 13 bases between the two ends.

V is TRBV29-1 and J is TRBJ1-1; 9 bases agree with TRBD1. CDR3 length: 13 amino acids. CDR1 SQVTM and CDR2 ANQGSEA come from the germline V gene. The ends lost 4 bases at V and 5 bases at J; junction bases unmatched: 5. CDR3 bases: TGCAGCGTTGCCAACAGGGGGCGGACTGAAGCTTTCTTT. Protein: CSVANRGRTEAFF.

V and J are TRBV5-4 and TRBJ1-4; TRBD1 matches 9 bases. The CDR3 covers 16 residues. Per germline, CDR1 SGHNT and CDR2 YYREEE (reference sequence). J was trimmed by 5 bases and V by 0 bases; bases with no gene match: 5. The CDR3 here is CASSLALGQGNEKLFF. Here the CDR3 DNA reads TGTGCCAGCAGCTTGGCCCTTGGACAGGGGAATGAAAAACTGTTTTTT.

The chain employs TRBV18 and TRBJ1-1; D might be TRBD1 (6 bases). The CDR3 is made up of 15 amino acids. Trimming removed 3 bases from V and 3 bases from J, with 14 bases in between. Germline loops: CDR1 KGHSH, CDR2 LQKENI. CDR3 region: CASSPQGRLDTEAFF. The CDR3 nucleotides read TGTGCCAGCTCACCGCAGGGGCGGTTGGACACTGAAGCTTTCTTT.